The entry below gives a single T cell receptor beta chain sequence along with its context. The sample is drawn from a study of CD8 T cells in Susac syndrome. RNA totalling about 0.45 to 1 ug underwent reverse transcription with random hexamers. Amplification of the TCR beta CDR3 was carried out by immunoSEQ multiplex PCR, which spanned a total of 54 Vbeta and 13 Jbeta segments. TCRdb re-derived calls from the immunoSEQ multiplex PCR reads in MiXCR, one entry per CDR3 protein. The data contain about 73,000 distinct CDR3 sequences, about 95% of them singletons. The V end was cut by 0 bases, the J end by 3 bases, with 7 bases between. CDR3 length: 13 residues. Germline-derived CDR1 and CDR2 are SGHRS and YFSETQ. From blood CD8+ and CD4+ T cells, the TCR beta chain was sequenced. Each multiple sclerosis control was a treatment-naive patient with relapsing-remitting disease that was either stable or active.

The receptor's source is a human donor with multiple sclerosis. The chain joins TRBV5-1 to TRBJ2-7; D is uncertain. The sample taken for sequencing was CD8+ T cells from PBMCs. CDR3 DNA sequence: TGCGCCAGCAGCTTGGGAGATCTCTACGAGCAGTACTTC. Amino acids: CASSLGDLYEQYF.